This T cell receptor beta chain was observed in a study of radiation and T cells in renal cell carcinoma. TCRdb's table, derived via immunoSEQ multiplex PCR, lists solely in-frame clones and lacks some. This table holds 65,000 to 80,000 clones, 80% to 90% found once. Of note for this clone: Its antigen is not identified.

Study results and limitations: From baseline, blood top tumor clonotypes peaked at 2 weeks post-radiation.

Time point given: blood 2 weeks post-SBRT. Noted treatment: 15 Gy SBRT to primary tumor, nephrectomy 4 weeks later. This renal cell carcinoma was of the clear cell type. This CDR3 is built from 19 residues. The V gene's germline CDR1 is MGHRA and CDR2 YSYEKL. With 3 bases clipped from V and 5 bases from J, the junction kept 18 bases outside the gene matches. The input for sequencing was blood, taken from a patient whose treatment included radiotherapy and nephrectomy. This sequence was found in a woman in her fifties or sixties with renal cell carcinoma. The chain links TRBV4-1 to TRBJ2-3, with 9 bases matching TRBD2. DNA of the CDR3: TGCGCCAGCAGCCAGGACCCCTGGACTAGCGCAAGTAAGGAAGATACGCAGTATTTT. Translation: CASSQDPWTSASKEDTQYF.